This TCR beta chain is drawn from a study of blood T cells in healthy people across ages. The CDR3 is 13 residues long. Deletions cut 2 bases from V and 8 bases from J, with 12 bases between. Germline V gene data show CDR1 as MNHEY and CDR2 as SVGEGT. The authors ran a second PCR of about 6 to 12 cycles using a sample-barcoded 5' primer and a J-beta primer mix. MiXCR was run by TCRdb on the 5' RACE reads, yielding one entry per CDR3 protein. This table holds some 860,000 distinct CDR3 sequences, just over 55% found once. Each of the donors had 9 to 10 milliliters of peripheral blood drawn into EDTA-treated Vacutainer tubes.

This TCR derives from a man aged 35-49 years in good health. What was sequenced was blood. This chain uses TRBV6-2 or TRBV6-3 with TRBJ1-2, with unresolved D. CDR3 coding DNA: TGTGCCAGCAGTTACCTCCGGATAGAGGGCTACACCTTC. It translates to CASSYLRIEGYTF.